The sequence of this T cell receptor (beta chain) was determined in a study of human T cells and chemical hapten exposure. Sample time point: patch test 2, 6 weeks after DPC sensitization. This sample's treatment: therapeutic diphenylcyclopropenone sensitization with weekly scalp DPC. From the RACE reads, TCRdb called clonotypes with MiXCR, one entry per CDR3 protein. The sample contains approximately 95,000 distinct CDR3 sequences, about an eighth of which appear only once. Of note for this clonotype: Being one base from a much bigger clone, this may be a read error.

Trimming took 4 bases from V and 8 from J, leaving 11 bases between them. The V gene's germline CDR1 is MDHEN and CDR2 SYDVKM. The CDR3 extends over 12 amino acids. The sequencing used whole blood, collected in connection with sensitization to the hapten diphenylcyclopropenone (DPC). The chain is built from TRBV28 and TRBJ1-2; D unclear. This receptor was taken from a middle-aged woman with alopecia areata. Some clones in this sample may be carry-over from other donors' samples. The CDR3 loop reads CASSSCREGYTF. The CDR3, as DNA: TGTGCCAGCAGTTCCTGTCGGGAGGGCTACACCTTC.